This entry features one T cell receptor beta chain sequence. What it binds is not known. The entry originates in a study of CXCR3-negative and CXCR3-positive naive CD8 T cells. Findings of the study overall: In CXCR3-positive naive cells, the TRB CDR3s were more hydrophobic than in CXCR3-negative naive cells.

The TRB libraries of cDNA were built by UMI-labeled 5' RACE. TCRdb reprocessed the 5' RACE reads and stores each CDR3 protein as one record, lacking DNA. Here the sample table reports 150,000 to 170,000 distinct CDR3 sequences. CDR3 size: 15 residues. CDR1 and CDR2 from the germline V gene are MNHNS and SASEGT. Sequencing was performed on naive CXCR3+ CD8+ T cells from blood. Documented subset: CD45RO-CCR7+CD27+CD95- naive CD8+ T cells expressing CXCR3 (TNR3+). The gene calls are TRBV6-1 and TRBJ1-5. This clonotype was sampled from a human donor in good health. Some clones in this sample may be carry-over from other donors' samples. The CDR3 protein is CASEFSRYSNQPQHF.